Presented here are 18 T cell receptor beta chains from one specimen sequenced in a study of T cells in Graves' hyperthyroidism and ophthalmopathy. It was RNA transcripts that yielded the amplified TCR beta CDR3 regions. Researchers ran a first-round RT-PCR on the TCR CDR3 using the HTBI primer set. TCRdb re-derived calls from the multiplex PCR reads in MiXCR, one entry per CDR3 protein. The table shows 350,000 to 400,000 distinct CDR3 sequences, with approximately 17% occurring only once. The sample consisted of blood. Every receptor here comes from a man between 18 and 29 years old with Graves' ophthalmopathy.

This clonotype has just a few counts. The rearrangement joins TRBV4-1 to TRBJ2-1; D may be TRBD1 (7 bases). Germline CDR1 MGHRA, CDR2 YSYEKL. This CDR3 region has 15 residues. V was pared by 3 bases and J by 8 bases, with 17 bases between. The CDR3 sequence is CASSHKGAGLDEQFF. CDR3 coding DNA: TGCGCCAGCAGCCATAAGGGGGCGGGGTTGGATGAGCAGTTCTTC.

This clonotype appeared many times. The gene calls are TRBV12-3 or TRBV12-4 and TRBJ2-3; a possible D gene is TRBD1 (6 bases). V shed 8 bases and J shed 3 bases, with 12 bases lying between them. This CDR3 is 13 amino acids long. CDR3 nucleotides: TGTGCCAGCGGGGAACAGGGAACAGATACGCAGTATTTT. This codes for CASGEQGTDTQYF.

This chain links TRBV5-5 with TRBJ1-2; no clear D gene. The germline gives CDR1 SGHKS, CDR2 YYEKEE (reference sequence). The CDR3 has 12 residues. V was shortened by 0 bases and J by 6 bases, with 6 bases between the two germline ends. CDR3 bases: TGTGCCAGCAGCTTGGACGGGGATGGCTACACCTTC. As protein: CASSLDGDGYTF.

Points on this clonotype: This clone may be a read error of a much larger clone one base away. The rearrangement joins TRBV3-1 to TRBJ1-1, with a tentative D call TRBD1 (5 bases). CDR3 size: 14 residues. Germline V gene data show CDR1 as LGHDT and CDR2 as YNNKEL (reference sequence). The CDR3 DNA is TGTGCCAGCGGGGGGAGGGGACCGAACACTAAAGCTTTCTTT. Translation gives CASGGRGPNTKAFF. The whole variable domain, filled in from reference TRBV3-1 and TRBJ1-1, reads DTAVSQTPKYLVTQMGNDKSIKCEQNLGHDTMYWYKQDSKKFLKIMFSYNNKELIINETVPNRFSPKSPDKAHLNLHINSLELGDSAVYFCASGGRGPNTKAFFGQGTRLTVV.

This clonotype was recorded many times. CDR3 protein: CASSLVGGGSTEAFF. The CDR3 DNA sequence: TGCGCCAGCAGCTTGGTTGGGGGGGGTTCCACTGAAGCTTTCTTT. The chain links TRBV5-1 to TRBJ1-1; maybe TRBD1 (5 bases). The CDR3 extends over 15 amino acids. Trimming stripped 0 bases from V and 4 bases from J, with 13 bases between. Germline loops: CDR1 SGHRS, CDR2 YFSETQ.

This clonotype has more than one count but fewer than ten. The V and J genes are TRBV4-1 and TRBJ2-2, with D unclear. In germline, CDR1 is MGHRA, CDR2 YSYEKL. V lost 2 bases to trimming and J lost 1 base, with 14 bases between them. This CDR3 comprises 17 residues. DNA for the CDR3: TGCGCCAGCAGCCAACATAAGCCCGGGCGGAACACCGGGGAGCTGTTTTTT. Encoded protein: CASSQHKPGRNTGELFF.

This clonotype was seen at least ten times. The chain has TRBV11-1 and TRBJ2-3, with TRBD2 matching over 12 bases. The germline V gene encodes CDR1 SGHAT and CDR2 FQDESV (reference sequence). The CDR3 runs to 15 residues. V was pared by 6 bases and J by 3 bases, with 4 bases of the junction left unmatched. The CDR3 here is CASSSLAGGTDTQYF. CDR3 sequence (DNA): TGTGCCAGCAGTTCTCTAGCGGGGGGGACAGATACGCAGTATTTT.

A few counts support this clonotype. The chain employs TRBV7-9 and TRBJ1-6, with 9 nucleotides matching TRBD1. The CDR3 length is 16 residues. V shed 4 bases and J 2 bases; nucleotides not matched to a gene: 3. Germline loops: CDR1 SEHNR, CDR2 FQNEAQ (reference sequence). This chain's CDR3 is CASSSGTGTYNSPLHF. CDR3 nucleotides: TGTGCCAGCAGCTCCGGGACAGGGACCTATAATTCACCCCTCCACTTT.

The chain has TRBV2 and TRBJ2-4, with 9 bases identical to TRBD2. Germline CDR1 is SNHLY and CDR2 is FYNNEI. The CDR3 runs to 18 residues. V trimming: 4 bases; J trimming: 6 bases; junction bases outside the gene matches: 16. The CDR3 DNA reads as TGTGCCAGCAGTGGCTATCTAGCGGGGTTCATATCCGGAAACATTCAGTACTTC. Its protein is CASSGYLAGFISGNIQYF.

The table lists this clonotype with a few counts. J is TRBJ2-7 and V is TRBV12-3 or TRBV12-4; no firm D call. V was clipped by 2 bases and J by 6 bases, with 5 bases between them. The CDR3 totals 11 residues. CDR3 coding DNA: TGTGCCAGCAGTTTATGGGTCGAGCAGTACTTC. This encodes CASSLWVEQYF.

This clonotype was counted between two and nine times. Possible read error: a much larger clone is one base away. The V and J genes are TRBV27 and TRBJ1-3; 7 positions agree with TRBD1. Germline V gene sequence: CDR1 MNHEY, CDR2 SMNVEV (reference sequence). CDR3 size: 15 residues. Unmatched junction bases numbered 5, after V lost 6 bases and J lost 0 bases. CDR3 nucleotides: TGTGCCAGCAGGCCCGGGACAGCCTCTGGAAACACCATATATTTT. As protein: CASRPGTASGNTIYF.

The chain combines TRBV9 with TRBJ2-2; 8 bases line up with TRBD2. This CDR3 comprises 19 residues. Germline CDR1 is SGDLS and CDR2 is YYNGEE. V was clipped by 4 bases and J by 4 bases; unmatched bases: 18. The CDR3 sequence is CASSLTSSGGVSSTGELFF. In nucleotides, the CDR3 is TGTGCCAGCAGCCTCACGAGCAGCGGGGGAGTCTCGAGCACCGGGGAGCTGTTTTTT. Based on the CDR3 plus reference TRBV9 and TRBJ2-2, the full variable domain is DSGVTQTPKHLITATGQRVTLRCSPRSGDLSVYWYQQSLDQGLQFLIQYYNGEERAKGNILERFSAQQFPDLHSELNLSSLELGDSALYFCASSLTSSGGVSSTGELFFGEGSRLTVL.

The table lists this clonotype with many counts. This chain links TRBV12-3 or TRBV12-4 with TRBJ1-4; D unresolved. This CDR3 is built from 16 residues. V lost 5 bases to trimming and J lost 4 bases, with 17 bases between them. This CDR3 reads CASSPSLSGRNEKLFF. The CDR3 nucleotides read TGTGCCAGCAGTCCCTCGTTGTCAGGCCGTAATGAAAAACTGTTTTTT.

This chain links TRBV29-1 with TRBJ2-2, with TRBD1 identical over 8 bases. The V gene end was trimmed by 7 bases and the J gene end by 3 bases; junction bases not matched to a gene: 4. CDR3 size: 13 residues. Germline V CDR1 and CDR2: SQVTM, ANQGSEA. CDR3 coding DNA: TGCAGCGCGGACAGGGACTACACCGGGGAGCTGTTTTTT. Translating gives CSADRDYTGELFF.

There are a few counts of this clonotype. This chain joins TRBV18 and TRBJ2-3; 7 nucleotides line up with TRBD1. This CDR3 has 17 residues. Germline trimming cut 0 bases from V and 1 base from J; bases unmatched to any gene: 7. CDR1 and CDR2 from the germline V gene are KGHSH and LQKENI. CDR3 sequence reads: CASSPPETGWRTDTQYF. CDR3 nucleotide sequence: TGTGCCAGCTCACCACCGGAGACAGGGTGGCGCACAGATACGCAGTATTTT.

This clonotype was observed a few times. The V call is TRBV6-2 or TRBV6-3, the J call TRBJ1-6; TRBD1 might be the D (5 bases). CDR1 and CDR2 from the germline V gene are MNHEY and SVGEGT. The V end was cut by 2 bases, the J end by 7 bases, with 9 bases between. The CDR3 sequence is 14 residues long. The CDR3 coding sequence is TGTGCCAGCAGTTACGACCCAGGGAATTCACCCCTCCACTTT. Amino acid sequence: CASSYDPGNSPLHF.

V and J are TRBV10-3 and TRBJ1-2, with a possible D match to TRBD1 (5 bases). Trimming removed 2 bases at V and 4 bases at J, with 14 bases between. This CDR3 contains 15 residues. Germline-derived CDR1 and CDR2 are ENHRY and SYGVKD. The CDR3 DNA follows: TGTGCCATCAGTGAGATCGGGCTCCAGGGCTATGGCTACACCTTC. It encodes CAISEIGLQGYGYTF.

Regarding this clonotype: Possible read error: a much larger clone is one base away. This rearrangement joins TRBV5-1 to TRBJ1-3, with 8 bases identical to TRBD1. Per the germline V gene, CDR1 is SGHRS and CDR2 is YFSETQ. CDR3 length equals 16 residues. The CDR3 spells CASSLGRGPSGNIIYF. The CDR3 DNA sequence: TGCGCCAGCAGCTTGGGCAGGGGGCCCTCTGGAAACATCATATATTTT.